The 4 T cell receptor beta chains in this list originate from one sample, sequenced in a study of regulatory T cells in long-lasting Graves disease. Relying on iRepertoire HTBI primers and Arm-PCR of CDR3 regions, the team built TCR beta libraries. TCRdb processed the multiplex PCR reads anew with MiXCR; each CDR3 protein has one entry. This table holds roughly 220,000 distinct CDR3 sequences, about 17% found once. Time point defined: newly diagnosed GD, antithyroid drugs for less than 3 months. Making the TCR library involved RNA that had been extracted from PBMCs. Specimen: peripheral blood mononuclear cells (PBMCs), collected at new diagnosis, from a patient treated with antithyroid drugs. The receptors were gathered from a female donor with Graves disease.

This clonotype was counted many times. The chain employs TRBV11-3 and TRBJ2-1; D perhaps matches TRBD2 (7 bases). This CDR3 has 15 residues. Germline CDR1 is SGHNT and CDR2 is YENEEA. Between the trimmed V and J ends, which lost 3 bases and 4 bases, there was a span of 13 bases. CDR3 sequence: CASSLGASGYNEQFF. The CDR3 DNA is TGTGCCAGCAGCTTGGGGGCTAGCGGTTACAATGAGCAGTTCTTC.

Many counts were recorded for this clonotype. CDR3 sequence reads: CSARDRDSLEWAFF. For the CDR3, the DNA is TGCAGTGCTAGAGACCGGGACAGCTTAGAATGGGCTTTCTTT. V is TRBV20-1 and J is TRBJ1-1, with 7 nucleotides matching TRBD1. Germline V gene sequence: CDR1 DFQATT, CDR2 SNEGSKA (reference sequence). Losses at the gene ends were 0 bases for V and 11 bases for J; bases not matched to a gene: 12. This CDR3 region has 14 residues.

This clonotype was observed at least ten times. This rearrangement joins TRBV10-3 to TRBJ1-1; D may be TRBD1 (5 bases). CDR1 is ENHRY and CDR2 is SYGVKD in the germline V gene. The V end was cut by 8 bases, the J end by 4 bases, with 8 bases between. The CDR3 consists of 11 residues. CDR3 in amino acids: CAIRTTTEAFF. The CDR3 DNA is TGTGCCATCCGGACAACCACTGAAGCTTTCTTT.

This clonotype was observed at least ten times. V gene TRBV19 combines with J gene TRBJ1-1, with 10 bases lining up with TRBD1. CDR3 length: 15 amino acids. The V segment lost 10 bases and the J segment 8 bases; nucleotides outside the gene matches: 16. From germline, CDR1 is LNHDA and CDR2 SQIVND (reference sequence). The chain's CDR3 is CAISPRTGGTTEAFF. The CDR3 DNA is TGTGCCATCTCCCCCCGGACAGGGGGGACTACCGAAGCTTTCTTT.